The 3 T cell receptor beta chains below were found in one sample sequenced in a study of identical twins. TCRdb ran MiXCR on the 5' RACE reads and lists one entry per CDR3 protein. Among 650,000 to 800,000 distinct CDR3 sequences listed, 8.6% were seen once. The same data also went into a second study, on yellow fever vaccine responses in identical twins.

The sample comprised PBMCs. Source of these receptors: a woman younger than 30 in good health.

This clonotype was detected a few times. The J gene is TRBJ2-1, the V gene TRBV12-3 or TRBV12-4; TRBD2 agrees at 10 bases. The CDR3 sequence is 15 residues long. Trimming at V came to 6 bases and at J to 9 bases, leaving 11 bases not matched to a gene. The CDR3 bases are TGTGCCAGCAGGGGGGAAGCGGGGGGGCTTGGTGAGCAGTTCTTC. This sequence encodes CASRGEAGGLGEQFF.

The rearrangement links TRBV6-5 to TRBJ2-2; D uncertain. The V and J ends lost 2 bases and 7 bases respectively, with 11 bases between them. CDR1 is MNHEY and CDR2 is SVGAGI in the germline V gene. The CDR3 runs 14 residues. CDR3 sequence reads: CASSYGRLYGELFF. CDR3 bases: TGTGCCAGCAGTTACGGAAGGCTATACGGGGAGCTGTTTTTT.

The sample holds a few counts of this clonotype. The CDR3 reads CSVRGGAYEQYF. CDR3 nucleotide sequence: TGCAGCGTGCGGGGAGGAGCCTACGAGCAGTACTTC. J is TRBJ2-7 and V is TRBV29-1, with TRBD2 as a possible D gene (6 bases). Between the trimmed V and J ends, which lost 6 bases and 2 bases, there was a span of 11 bases. Germline V gene lookup returns CDR1 SQVTM and CDR2 ANQGSEA. This CDR3 spans 12 amino acids.